The 3 T cell receptor beta chains below come from one sample, sequenced in a study of T cell responses to AZD1222 COVID-19 vaccine (dated by TCRdb to the early 2020s). In light of the paper, this sample's time point label describes: about 28 days (+/-7) after the second vaccine dose. The library was obtained by the immunoSEQ multiplex PCR assay. TCRdb carries this immuneACCESS record with in-frame sequences only. Its versions omit some clonotypes, under half of them owing to an unresolved V gene in the studies checked, with the rest unexplained. For this sample the table gives fewer than 95,000 clones, of which approximately 90% were detected only once. The top ten clones comprise roughly 8% of the sample. The sample in question was peripheral blood, obtained 28 days after the second AZD1222 dose. Receptors were obtained from an adult who received the AZD1222 COVID-19 vaccine.

The chain couples TRBV15 to TRBJ1-3; D unclear. Trimming removed 6 bases at V and 1 base at J, with 10 bases between. This CDR3 spans 14 amino acids. Germline CDR1 is LNHNV and CDR2 is YYDKDF (reference sequence). The CDR3 bases are TGTGCCACCAGTAGTAAAAGATCTGGAAACACCATATATTTT. Its translation is CATSSKRSGNTIYF.

This sequence joins TRBV28 and TRBJ1-1; a weak D match, TRBD1 (6 bases). The germline V gene has CDR1 MDHEN and CDR2 SYDVKM. The CDR3 covers 13 residues. Trimming cost V 6 bases and J 6 bases, with 14 bases left between them. This CDR3 is CASRPNRVPEAFF. CDR3 in DNA: TGTGCCAGCAGGCCCAACAGGGTCCCTGAAGCTTTCTTT.

The chain joins TRBV7-2 to TRBJ1-2; D is uncertain. CDR3 length: 14 amino acids. Germline V gene data show CDR1 as SGHTA and CDR2 as FQGNSA. V lost 2 bases to trimming and J lost 0 bases, with 7 bases between them. Here the CDR3 reads CASSLSSANYGYTF. CDR3 coding DNA: TGTGCCAGCAGCTTAAGCAGCGCTAACTATGGCTACACCTTC.